This T cell receptor beta chain is from a study of T cell responses to AZD1222 COVID-19 vaccine. Findings of the study overall: With two AZD1222 doses given, Spike-specific TCR breadth and depth both rose. White British people made up most donors, females outnumbered males, and clonal diversity was possibly underestimated. Baseline seropositivity characterized only a handful of AZD1222 recipients. Dominant CD4 TCR responses targeted spike regions 160-218 and 743-854.

The V end lost 8 bases, the J end lost 6 bases, and 14 bases lay between the germline ends. This CDR3 has 13 amino acids. The germline gives CDR1 LNHNV, CDR2 YYDKDF (reference sequence). Sequencing was performed with immunoSEQ multiplex PCR; in TCRdb, only in-frame clones are kept and a portion is missing. The repertoire holds some 140,000 clones, with 88% as singletons. On this clone: Its antigen is undetermined.

The source was peripheral blood, collected on day 0 of AZD1222 vaccination. The receptor was isolated from an adult in good health. The rearrangement uses TRBV15 and TRBJ2-1; D not resolved. The CDR3 nucleotides read TGTGCCACCGACAAGAGCTTCGGCAATGAGCAGTTCTTC. It specifies CATDKSFGNEQFF.